The clone carrying this T cell receptor beta chain was observed a few times. Its antigen is unknown. Study observations and caveats: The larger cohort examined one V-J beta rearrangement, not whole repertoires. In terms of TCR gene usage, tumor memory CD4+ T cells clustered together with blood and lymph node memory CD4+ cells, as well as with lymph node naive CD4+ cells.

From germline, CDR1 is SGHVS and CDR2 FNYEAQ. The ends were cut back, 5 bases at V and 0 bases at J, with 4 bases in the middle. The length of the CDR3 is 13 residues. Constant-region reverse primers amplified full-length variable regions, followed by semi-nested Nested Universal Primer A PCR. MiXCR, run by TCRdb on the 5' RACE reads, gives a single entry per CDR3 protein. The repertoire includes tens of thousands of distinct CDR3 sequences, less than 30% of them detected once, and roughly 3.7% sits in the top ten. The receptor was derived from a female donor with breast cancer. Material: memory CD4+ T cells sorted from a lymph node. The subset: memory CD4+ T cells, CD4+CD45RO+CD25-. The chain couples TRBV7-6 to TRBJ2-2; D gene uncertain. As DNA, the CDR3 is TGTGCCAGCAGCCCAGCGAACACCGGGGAGCTGTTTTTT. Translation: CASSPANTGELFF. Drawing the rest from reference TRBV7-6 and TRBJ2-2, the complete variable domain is GAGVSQSPRYKVTKRGQDVALRCDPISGHVSLYWYRQALGQGPEFLTYFNYEAQQDKSGLPNDRFSAERPEGSISTLTIQRTEQRDSAMYRCASSPANTGELFFGEGSRLTVL.